This TCR beta chain was documented in a study of T cells after posttransplantation cyclophosphamide. Study-level points and caveats: TRB overlap between skin or GI tissue T cells and blood was limited. Later post-transplant blood repertoires were often dominated by donor CD8+ memory clones. Recipient CMV seropositivity and CMV reactivation strongly tracked TRB clonality.

Some clones are missing from TCRdb's copy, which holds only in-frame ones; the method was immunoSEQ multiplex PCR. The sample holds roughly 5,100 clones, and no clone turns up only once. The CDR3 loop spans 11 amino acids. Germline CDR1 is MGHRA and CDR2 is YSYEKL. This clone was seen more than once but under ten times. As yet, its antigen is unknown. Mismatch with germline at one junction end may stem from a read error. Treatment was busulfan-fludarabine conditioning, a marrow graft, and cyclophosphamide on days +3 and +4. The clonotype originates from a female patient younger than 45 who received an allogeneic stem cell transplant from an unrelated donor, was CMV-positive, and had acute and chronic GVHD. The T cells may partly be graft donor cells. The chain links TRBV4-1 to TRBJ2-7; TRBD2 might be the D (6 bases). The sequencing here drew on PBMCs, taken after allogeneic stem cell transplant with posttransplant cyclophosphamide. The CDR3 DNA is TGTGCCAGCAGCTTGGTGGGGGGGCAGTACTTC. This gives the protein CASSLVGGQYF.